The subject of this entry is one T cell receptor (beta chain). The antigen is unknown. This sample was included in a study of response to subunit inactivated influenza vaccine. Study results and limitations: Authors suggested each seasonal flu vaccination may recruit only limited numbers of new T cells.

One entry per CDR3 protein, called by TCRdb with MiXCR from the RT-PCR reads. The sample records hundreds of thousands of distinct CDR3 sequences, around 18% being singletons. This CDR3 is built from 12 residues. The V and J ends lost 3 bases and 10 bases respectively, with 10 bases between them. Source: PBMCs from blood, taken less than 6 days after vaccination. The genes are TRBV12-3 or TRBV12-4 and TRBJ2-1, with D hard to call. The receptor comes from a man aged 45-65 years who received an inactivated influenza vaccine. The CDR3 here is CASSFSLSEQFF. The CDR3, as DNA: TGTGCCAGCAGTTTTTCCCTTTCCGAGCAGTTCTTC.